This T cell receptor beta chain was profiled in a study of CD8+CD57+ T cells in acquired aplastic anemia. Overall study context: When averaged, DNA from sorted CD4+ and CD8+ cells came to 2.5 to 4 ug.

CDR3 length: 12 amino acids. The ends were cut back, 0 bases at V and 4 bases at J, with 4 bases in the middle. The germline gives CDR1 SGHDT, CDR2 YYEEEE. Patients picked for sequencing had shown CD8+CD57+ cell expansion detected by flow cytometry. This clonotype was observed many times. Its antigen remains unknown. Overall study findings and caveats: No significant difference in CD8+ Simpson's diversity was found between patients and controls. Patients shared approximately 30 CD8+ CDR3 sequences with controls.

Template material for TCR beta VDJ and CDR3 profiling consisted of genomic DNA. Via MiXCR, TCRdb re-called the reads, giving one row per CDR3 protein. The profile covers about 200,000 distinct CDR3 sequences, with approximately 51% appearing a single time and 15% to 20% taken by the ten largest. The sample was sorted CD4+, CD8+, or CD8+CD57+ T cells (not recorded which) from PBMCs. This TCR derives from a human donor with aplastic anemia. The V and J genes are TRBV5-6 and TRBJ1-2, with D unresolved. The CDR3 DNA reads as TGTGCCAGCAGCTTGGCCTCCTATGGCTACACCTTC. It specifies CASSLASYGYTF.